The clone carrying this T cell receptor beta chain was seen once. The data belong to a study of blood T cells in healthy people across ages. V shed 7 bases, J shed 8 bases, and the junction held 12 bases outside the gene matches. The CDR3 has 14 residues. In germline, CDR1 is SQVTM, CDR2 ANQGSEA. A J-beta primer mix and a sample-barcoded 5' primer were used in a second PCR of roughly 6 to 11 cycles. TCRdb passed the 5' RACE reads through MiXCR, listing each CDR3 protein once. Of some 1.8 million distinct CDR3 sequences listed, approximately 40% are singletons. The chain employs TRBV29-1 and TRBJ1-2, with 11 bases fitting TRBD1. The material sequenced was blood. The TCR was taken from a human donor in good health. CDR3 in DNA: TGCAGCGCATCCAGGACAGGGGGCGGCTACGGCTACACCTTC. Translating it yields CSASRTGGGYGYTF. Combining the CDR3 with reference TRBV29-1 and TRBJ1-2 gives the whole variable domain SAVISQKPSRDICQRGTSLTIQCQVDSQVTMMFWYRQQPGQSLTLIATANQGSEATYESGFVIDKFPISRPNLTFSTLTVSNMSPEDSSIYLCSASRTGGGYGYTFGSGTRLTVV.